These T cell receptor beta chains were read from a single sample in a study of blood T cell repertoires in COVID-19. The method was immunoSEQ multiplex PCR; TCRdb's version includes in-frame clones alone and lacks a portion of them. Of some 400,000 clones listed, roughly 90% are singletons. Sequenced: PBMCs or T cells enriched from blood (not recorded which). Receptors were obtained from a woman in her twenties or thirties who had recovered from COVID-19. CDR3s include the opening cysteine and the closing phenylalanine or tryptophan. D genes are given only for firm matches. Only part of the rows carry a size: once, few, many, or a class if the clone is expanded.

J gene: TRBJ2-7; CDR3 length: 15; V gene: TRBV14; clone size: .; D gene: .; CDR3 protein: CASSHQLWGAYEQYF; CDR3 DNA: TGTGCCAGCAGCCATCAACTATGGGGGGCCTACGAGCAGTACTTC
J gene: TRBJ2-1; CDR3 length: 17; V gene: TRBV2; clone size: .; D gene: TRBD1; CDR3 protein: CASSEAPWDSHHNEQFF; CDR3 DNA: TGTGCCAGCAGTGAAGCGCCGTGGGACAGCCATCACAATGAGCAGTTCTTC
J gene: TRBJ2-1; CDR3 length: 17; V gene: TRBV9; clone size: .; D gene: TRBD2; CDR3 protein: CASSVGQGGLAGNEQFF; CDR3 DNA: TGTGCCAGCAGCGTAGGTCAAGGGGGACTAGCCGGTAATGAGCAGTTCTTC
J gene: TRBJ1-1; CDR3 length: 15; V gene: TRBV3-1/TRBV3-2; clone size: .; D gene: .; CDR3 protein: CASSRGTGSGTEAFF; CDR3 DNA: TGTGCCAGCAGCCGAGGAACAGGGTCTGGCACTGAAGCTTTCTTT
J gene: TRBJ1-2; CDR3 length: 14; V gene: TRBV2; clone size: .; D gene: .; CDR3 protein: CASSEAGGNYGYTF; CDR3 DNA: TGTGCCAGCAGTGAAGCAGGAGGGAACTATGGCTACACCTTC
J gene: TRBJ1-1; CDR3 length: 14; V gene: TRBV19; clone size: .; D gene: .; CDR3 protein: CASSIGPGRAEAFF; CDR3 DNA: TGTGCCAGTAGTATAGGGCCAGGTAGAGCTGAAGCTTTCTTT
J gene: TRBJ2-2; CDR3 length: 16; V gene: TRBV18; clone size: .; D gene: TRBD2; CDR3 protein: CASSPSAGGDSGELFF; CDR3 DNA: TGTGCCAGCTCACCATCAGCGGGGGGTGATTCCGGGGAGCTGTTTTTT
J gene: TRBJ1-6; CDR3 length: 13; V gene: TRBV27; clone size: .; D gene: .; CDR3 protein: CASSLSQGYGLHF; CDR3 DNA: TGTGCCAGCAGTTTATCGCAGGGCTATGGCCTCCACTTT
J gene: TRBJ1-4; CDR3 length: 14; V gene: TRBV9; clone size: .; D gene: TRBD1; CDR3 protein: CASSVQGANEKLFF; CDR3 DNA: TGTGCCAGCAGCGTACAGGGGGCTAATGAAAAACTGTTTTTT
J gene: TRBJ1-3; CDR3 length: 14; V gene: TRBV6-5; clone size: .; D gene: TRBD1; CDR3 protein: CASSTTGVGNTIYF; CDR3 DNA: TGTGCCAGCAGTACCACAGGGGTTGGAAACACCATATATTTT
J gene: TRBJ1-6; CDR3 length: 14; V gene: TRBV5-1; clone size: .; D gene: TRBD1; CDR3 protein: CASSPGQTNSPLHF; CDR3 DNA: TGCGCCAGCAGCCCGGGACAGACGAATTCACCCCTCCACTTT
J gene: TRBJ1-2; CDR3 length: 13; V gene: TRBV12-3/TRBV12-4; clone size: .; D gene: .; CDR3 protein: CASSFGDPLGYTF; CDR3 DNA: TGTGCCAGCAGTTTCGGGGATCCCCTGGGCTACACCTTC
J gene: TRBJ2-2; CDR3 length: 17; V gene: TRBV23-1; clone size: few; D gene: .; CDR3 protein: CASSPPPGECNTGELFF; CDR3 DNA: TGCGCCAGCAGTCCCCCCCCAGGGGAGTGTAACACCGGGGAGCTGTTTTTT
J gene: TRBJ2-1; CDR3 length: 17; V gene: TRBV5-6; clone size: .; D gene: TRBD2; CDR3 protein: CASSFPVGTSGSNEQFF; CDR3 DNA: TGTGCCAGCAGCTTCCCCGTGGGGACTAGCGGGAGTAATGAGCAGTTCTTC
J gene: TRBJ1-3; CDR3 length: 17; V gene: TRBV5-8; clone size: .; D gene: .; CDR3 protein: CASSTIRVGRYGNTIYF; CDR3 DNA: TGTGCCAGCAGCACCATCAGGGTTGGCCGATATGGAAACACCATATATTTT
J gene: TRBJ1-1; CDR3 length: 14; V gene: TRBV6-5; clone size: .; D gene: .; CDR3 protein: CASGNHRAWGEAFF; CDR3 DNA: TGTGCCAGCGGGAACCACAGGGCGTGGGGTGAAGCTTTCTTT
J gene: TRBJ2-1; CDR3 length: 15; V gene: TRBV7-3; clone size: .; D gene: .; CDR3 protein: CASSRSGSSYNEQFF; CDR3 DNA: TGTGCCAGCAGCCGCAGCGGTAGCTCCTACAATGAGCAGTTCTTC
J gene: TRBJ1-4; CDR3 length: 16; V gene: TRBV4-3; clone size: .; D gene: .; CDR3 protein: CASSQDDLTSNEKLFF; CDR3 DNA: TGCGCCAGCAGCCAAGATGATTTGACTAGTAATGAAAAACTGTTTTTT
J gene: TRBJ2-7; CDR3 length: 12; V gene: TRBV7-9; clone size: .; D gene: .; CDR3 protein: CASSLEATEQYF; CDR3 DNA: TGTGCCAGCAGCTTAGAAGCTACCGAGCAGTACTTC
J gene: TRBJ1-1; CDR3 length: 13; V gene: TRBV29-1; clone size: .; D gene: .; CDR3 protein: CSVEWAFNTEAFF; CDR3 DNA: TGCAGCGTTGAATGGGCCTTTAACACTGAAGCTTTCTTT
J gene: TRBJ2-1; CDR3 length: 19; V gene: TRBV16; clone size: once; D gene: TRBD2; CDR3 protein: CASSQSRTSGRASDNEQFF; CDR3 DNA: TGTGCCAGCAGCCAATCCCGGACTAGCGGGAGGGCCAGCGACAATGAGCAGTTCTTC
J gene: TRBJ2-3; CDR3 length: 13; V gene: TRBV14; clone size: .; D gene: TRBD2; CDR3 protein: CASSPLREGTQYF; CDR3 DNA: TGTGCCAGCAGCCCTCTCCGGGAGGGAACGCAGTATTTT
J gene: TRBJ1-2; CDR3 length: 13; V gene: TRBV14; clone size: .; D gene: .; CDR3 protein: CASSQESFYGYTF; CDR3 DNA: TGTGCCAGCAGCCAAGAGTCGTTCTATGGCTACACCTTC
J gene: TRBJ1-3; CDR3 length: 15; V gene: TRBV19; clone size: .; D gene: .; CDR3 protein: CASSINQGTGNTIYF; CDR3 DNA: TGTGCCAGTAGTATCAACCAGGGTACTGGAAACACCATATATTTT
J gene: TRBJ2-7; CDR3 length: 11; V gene: TRBV30; clone size: .; D gene: .; CDR3 protein: CAWGRRGEQYF; CDR3 DNA: TGTGCCTGGGGTCGACGAGGCGAGCAGTACTTC
J gene: TRBJ1-3; CDR3 length: 15; V gene: TRBV7-9; clone size: .; D gene: TRBD1; CDR3 protein: CASSRGTGFGNTIYF; CDR3 DNA: TGTGCCAGCAGCCGTGGGACAGGGTTTGGAAACACCATATATTTT
J gene: TRBJ1-1; CDR3 length: 12; V gene: TRBV29-1; clone size: .; D gene: .; CDR3 protein: CSVEDQGTEAFF; CDR3 DNA: TGCAGCGTTGAAGATCAGGGCACTGAAGCTTTCTTT
J gene: TRBJ1-1; CDR3 length: 16; V gene: TRBV6-2/TRBV6-3; clone size: .; D gene: TRBD1; CDR3 protein: CASSSHRDRASFEAFF; CDR3 DNA: TGTGCCAGCAGTTCGCACCGGGACAGGGCATCCTTTGAAGCTTTCTTT
J gene: TRBJ1-1; CDR3 length: 13; V gene: TRBV6-5; clone size: .; D gene: .; CDR3 protein: CASRAIQGTEAFF; CDR3 DNA: TGTGCCAGCAGAGCCATACAGGGCACTGAAGCTTTCTTT
J gene: TRBJ2-7; CDR3 length: 15; V gene: TRBV25-1; clone size: few; D gene: TRBD1; CDR3 protein: CASSEGNRGTYEQYF; CDR3 DNA: TGTGCCAGCAGTGAAGGAAACAGGGGAACCTACGAGCAGTACTTC
J gene: TRBJ1-2; CDR3 length: 14; V gene: TRBV29-1; clone size: .; D gene: TRBD1; CDR3 protein: CSVEDHRGRVGYTF; CDR3 DNA: TGCAGCGTTGAAGATCATAGGGGGCGCGTAGGCTACACCTTC
J gene: TRBJ1-3; CDR3 length: 15; V gene: TRBV9; clone size: .; D gene: .; CDR3 protein: CASSVSGGTGNTIYF; CDR3 DNA: TGTGCCAGCAGCGTCTCGGGGGGAACTGGAAACACCATATATTTT
J gene: TRBJ2-5; CDR3 length: 15; V gene: TRBV16; clone size: .; D gene: TRBD2; CDR3 protein: CASRRTTGGRETQYF; CDR3 DNA: TGTGCCAGCAGACGGACGACGGGAGGAAGAGAGACCCAGTACTTC
J gene: TRBJ2-1; CDR3 length: 15; V gene: TRBV7-3; clone size: once; D gene: TRBD2; CDR3 protein: CASSSLTSPMGEQFF; CDR3 DNA: TGTGCCAGCAGCTCGTTGACTAGCCCGATGGGAGAGCAGTTCTTC
J gene: TRBJ2-3; CDR3 length: 13; V gene: TRBV12-3/TRBV12-4; clone size: .; D gene: TRBD2; CDR3 protein: CASGSGRSDTQYF; CDR3 DNA: TGTGCCAGTGGTAGCGGGAGGTCAGATACGCAGTATTTT
J gene: TRBJ1-4; CDR3 length: 14; V gene: TRBV29-1; clone size: .; D gene: TRBD1; CDR3 protein: CSVSQGATNEKLFF; CDR3 DNA: TGCAGCGTGAGTCAGGGGGCAACTAATGAAAAACTGTTTTTT
J gene: TRBJ2-1; CDR3 length: 17; V gene: TRBV7-9; clone size: .; D gene: TRBD2; CDR3 protein: CASSHARGRGVYNEQFF; CDR3 DNA: TGTGCCAGCAGCCATGCCCGGGGCCGGGGGGTATACAATGAGCAGTTCTTC
J gene: TRBJ1-4; CDR3 length: 16; V gene: TRBV28; clone size: .; D gene: .; CDR3 protein: CASSYTGLIGNEKLFF; CDR3 DNA: TGTGCCAGCAGTTACACAGGGTTGATTGGGAATGAAAAACTGTTTTTT
J gene: TRBJ2-3; CDR3 length: 15; V gene: TRBV2; clone size: once; D gene: TRBD2; CDR3 protein: CATGLRAGVSDTQYF; CDR3 DNA: TGTGCCACCGGGTTAAGAGCGGGAGTTTCGGATACGCAGTATTTT
J gene: TRBJ2-1; CDR3 length: 17; V gene: TRBV5-5; clone size: once; D gene: TRBD2; CDR3 protein: CASSLRTSGVWYNEQFF; CDR3 DNA: TGTGCCAGCAGCTTACGGACTAGCGGCGTCTGGTACAATGAGCAGTTCTTC
J gene: TRBJ1-2; CDR3 length: 13; V gene: TRBV12-5; clone size: .; D gene: .; CDR3 protein: CASGLVPGYGYTF; CDR3 DNA: TGTGCTAGTGGTTTGGTACCAGGCTATGGCTACACCTTC
J gene: TRBJ1-4; CDR3 length: 14; V gene: TRBV27; clone size: .; D gene: TRBD1; CDR3 protein: CASSQDRVNEKLFF; CDR3 DNA: TGTGCCAGCAGCCAGGACAGGGTTAATGAAAAACTGTTTTTT
J gene: TRBJ2-1; CDR3 length: 19; V gene: TRBV21-1; clone size: .; D gene: .; CDR3 protein: CASSKALGGQGLFRNEQFF; CDR3 DNA: TGTGCCAGCAGCAAAGCGCTAGGGGGACAGGGACTATTTCGTAATGAGCAGTTCTTC
J gene: TRBJ2-7; CDR3 length: 15; V gene: TRBV30; clone size: .; D gene: TRBD2; CDR3 protein: CAWTPGLAGSDEQYF; CDR3 DNA: TGTGCCTGGACACCGGGACTAGCGGGAAGCGACGAGCAGTACTTC
J gene: TRBJ2-2; CDR3 length: 17; V gene: TRBV24-1; clone size: few; D gene: TRBD2; CDR3 protein: CATSDRTSGGETGELFF; CDR3 DNA: TGTGCCACCAGTGACCGGACTAGCGGGGGAGAGACCGGGGAGCTGTTTTTT
J gene: TRBJ1-6; CDR3 length: 14; V gene: TRBV9; clone size: .; D gene: .; CDR3 protein: CASSVAVINSPLHF; CDR3 DNA: TGTGCCAGCAGCGTAGCGGTTATAAATTCACCCCTCCACTTT
J gene: TRBJ1-2; CDR3 length: 18; V gene: TRBV27; clone size: .; D gene: TRBD1; CDR3 protein: CASSPGGTGEIVNYGYTF; CDR3 DNA: TGTGCCAGCAGTCCAGGAGGGACAGGGGAGATAGTTAACTATGGCTACACCTTC
J gene: TRBJ1-1; CDR3 length: 13; V gene: TRBV18; clone size: .; D gene: .; CDR3 protein: CASSPTTNTEAFF; CDR3 DNA: TGTGCCAGCTCACCCACAACGAACACTGAAGCTTTCTTT
J gene: TRBJ2-1; CDR3 length: 15; V gene: TRBV5-1; clone size: once; D gene: TRBD1; CDR3 protein: CASTQRQGSYNEQFF; CDR3 DNA: TGCGCCAGCACACAACGACAGGGCTCCTACAATGAGCAGTTCTTC
J gene: TRBJ1-2; CDR3 length: 13; V gene: TRBV27; clone size: once; D gene: .; CDR3 protein: CASSPRQGNGYTF; CDR3 DNA: TGTGCCAGCAGTCCCCGGCAGGGGAATGGCTACACCTTC